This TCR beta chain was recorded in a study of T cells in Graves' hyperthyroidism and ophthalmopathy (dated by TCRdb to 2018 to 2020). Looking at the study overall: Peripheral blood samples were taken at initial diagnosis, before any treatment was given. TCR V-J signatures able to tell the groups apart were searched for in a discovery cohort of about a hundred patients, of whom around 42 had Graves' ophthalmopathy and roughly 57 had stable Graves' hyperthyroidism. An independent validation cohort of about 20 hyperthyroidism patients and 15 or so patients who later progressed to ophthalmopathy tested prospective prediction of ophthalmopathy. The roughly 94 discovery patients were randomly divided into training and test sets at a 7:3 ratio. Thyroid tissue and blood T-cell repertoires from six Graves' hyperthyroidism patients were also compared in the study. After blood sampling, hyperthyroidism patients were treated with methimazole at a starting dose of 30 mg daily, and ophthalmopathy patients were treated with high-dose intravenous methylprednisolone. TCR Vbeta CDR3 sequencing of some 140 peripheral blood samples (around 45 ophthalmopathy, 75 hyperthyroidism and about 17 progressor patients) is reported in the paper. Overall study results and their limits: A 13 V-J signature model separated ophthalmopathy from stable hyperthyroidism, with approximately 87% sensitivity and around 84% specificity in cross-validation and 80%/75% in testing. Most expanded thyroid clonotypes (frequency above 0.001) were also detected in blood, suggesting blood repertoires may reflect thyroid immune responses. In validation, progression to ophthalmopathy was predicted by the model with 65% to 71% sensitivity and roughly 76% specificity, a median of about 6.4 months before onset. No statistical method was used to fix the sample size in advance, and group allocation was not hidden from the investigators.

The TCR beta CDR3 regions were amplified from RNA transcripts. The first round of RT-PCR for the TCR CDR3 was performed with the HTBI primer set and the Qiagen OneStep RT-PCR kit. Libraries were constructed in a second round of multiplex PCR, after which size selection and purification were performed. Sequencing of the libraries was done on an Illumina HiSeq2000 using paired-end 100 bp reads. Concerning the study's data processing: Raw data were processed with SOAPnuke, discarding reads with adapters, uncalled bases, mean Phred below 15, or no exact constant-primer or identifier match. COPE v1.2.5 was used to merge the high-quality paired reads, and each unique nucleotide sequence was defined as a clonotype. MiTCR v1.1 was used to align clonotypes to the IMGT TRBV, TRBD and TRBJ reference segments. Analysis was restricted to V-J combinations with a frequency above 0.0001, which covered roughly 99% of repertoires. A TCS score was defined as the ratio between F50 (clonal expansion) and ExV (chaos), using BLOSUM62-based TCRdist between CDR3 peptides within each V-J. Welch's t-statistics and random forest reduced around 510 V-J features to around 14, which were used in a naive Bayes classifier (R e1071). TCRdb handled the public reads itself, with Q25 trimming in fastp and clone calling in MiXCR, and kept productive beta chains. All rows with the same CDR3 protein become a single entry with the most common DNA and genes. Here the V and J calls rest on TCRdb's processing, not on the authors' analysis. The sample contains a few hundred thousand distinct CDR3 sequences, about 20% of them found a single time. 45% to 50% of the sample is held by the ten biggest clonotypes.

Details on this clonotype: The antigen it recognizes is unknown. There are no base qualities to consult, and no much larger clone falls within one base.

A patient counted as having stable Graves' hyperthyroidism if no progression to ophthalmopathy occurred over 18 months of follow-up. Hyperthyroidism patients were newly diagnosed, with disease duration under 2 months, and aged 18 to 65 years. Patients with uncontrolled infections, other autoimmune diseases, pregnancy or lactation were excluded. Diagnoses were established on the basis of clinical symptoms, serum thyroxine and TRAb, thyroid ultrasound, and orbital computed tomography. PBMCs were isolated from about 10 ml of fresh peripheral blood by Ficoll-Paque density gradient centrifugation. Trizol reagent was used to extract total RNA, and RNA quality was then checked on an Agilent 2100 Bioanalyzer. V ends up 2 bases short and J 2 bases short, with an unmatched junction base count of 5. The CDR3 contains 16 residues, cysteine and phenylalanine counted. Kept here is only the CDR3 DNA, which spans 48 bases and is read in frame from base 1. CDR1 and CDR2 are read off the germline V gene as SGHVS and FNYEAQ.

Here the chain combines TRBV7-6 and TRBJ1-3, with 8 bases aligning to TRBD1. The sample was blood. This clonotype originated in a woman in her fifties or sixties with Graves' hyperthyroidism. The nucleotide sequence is TGTGCCAGCAGCTTAATGGCAGGGGGCACTGGAAACACCATATATTTT. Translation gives CASSLMAGGTGNTIYF.